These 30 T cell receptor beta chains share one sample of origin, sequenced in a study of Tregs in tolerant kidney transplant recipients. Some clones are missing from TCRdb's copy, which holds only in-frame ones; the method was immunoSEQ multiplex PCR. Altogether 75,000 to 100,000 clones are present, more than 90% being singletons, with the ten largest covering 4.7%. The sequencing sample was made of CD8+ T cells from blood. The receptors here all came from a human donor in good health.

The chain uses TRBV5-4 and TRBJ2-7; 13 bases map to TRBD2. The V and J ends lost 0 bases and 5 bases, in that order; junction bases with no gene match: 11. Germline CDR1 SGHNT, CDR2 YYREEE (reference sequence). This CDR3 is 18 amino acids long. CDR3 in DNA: TGTGCCAGCAGCTTGGACTTTTCGGGACTAGCGGGAACGAACGAGCAGTACTTC. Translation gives CASSLDFSGLAGTNEQYF.

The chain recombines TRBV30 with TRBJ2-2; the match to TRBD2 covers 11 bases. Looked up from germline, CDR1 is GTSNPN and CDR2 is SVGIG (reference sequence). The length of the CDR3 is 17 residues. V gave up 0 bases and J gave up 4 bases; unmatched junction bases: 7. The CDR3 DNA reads TGTGCCTGGAGTGTACCGGGACTAGCGGTTTTCACCGGGGAGCTGTTTTTT. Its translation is CAWSVPGLAVFTGELFF.

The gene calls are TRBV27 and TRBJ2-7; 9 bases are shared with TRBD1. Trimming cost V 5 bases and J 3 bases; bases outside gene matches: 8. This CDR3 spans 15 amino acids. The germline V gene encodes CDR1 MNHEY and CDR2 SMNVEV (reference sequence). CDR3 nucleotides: TGTGCCAGCAGTACAGGGGGCCCGTTATACTACGAGCAGTACTTC. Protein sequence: CASSTGGPLYYEQYF.

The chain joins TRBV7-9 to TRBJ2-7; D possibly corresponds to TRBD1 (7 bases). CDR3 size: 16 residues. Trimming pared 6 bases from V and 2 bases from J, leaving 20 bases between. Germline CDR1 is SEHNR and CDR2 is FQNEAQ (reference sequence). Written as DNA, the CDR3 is TGTGCCAGCAGTTCTTTCGAGACAGGGAGGCCCTACGAGCAGTACTTC. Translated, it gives CASSSFETGRPYEQYF.

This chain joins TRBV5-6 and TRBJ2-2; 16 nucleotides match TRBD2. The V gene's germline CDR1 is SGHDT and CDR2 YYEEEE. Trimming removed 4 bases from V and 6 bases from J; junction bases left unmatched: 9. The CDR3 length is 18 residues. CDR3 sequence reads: CASSVGTSGRAPPGELFF. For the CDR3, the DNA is TGTGCCAGCAGCGTCGGGACTAGCGGGAGGGCCCCTCCCGGGGAGCTGTTTTTT.

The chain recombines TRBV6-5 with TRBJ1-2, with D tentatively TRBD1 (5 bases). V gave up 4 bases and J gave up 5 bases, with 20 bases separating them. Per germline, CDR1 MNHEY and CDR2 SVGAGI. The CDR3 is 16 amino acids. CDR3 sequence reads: CASSSIGTAGTYGYTF. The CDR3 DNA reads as TGTGCCAGCAGTTCAATTGGAACGGCTGGGACTTATGGCTACACCTTC.

The CDR3 protein is CASSSYGYTF. The DNA of the CDR3 is TGTGCCAGTTCCTCCTATGGCTACACCTTC. The chain links TRBV9 to TRBJ1-2; no reliable D call. CDR3 length: 10 amino acids. Looked up from germline, CDR1 is SGDLS and CDR2 is YYNGEE. Between the trimmed V and J ends, which lost 8 bases and 4 bases, there was a span of 6 bases.

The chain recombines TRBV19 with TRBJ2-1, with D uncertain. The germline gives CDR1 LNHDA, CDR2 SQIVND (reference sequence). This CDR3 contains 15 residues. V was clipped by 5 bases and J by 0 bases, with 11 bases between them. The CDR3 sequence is CASSVQWSSYNEQFF. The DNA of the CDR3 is TGTGCCAGTAGTGTTCAGTGGAGCTCCTACAATGAGCAGTTCTTC. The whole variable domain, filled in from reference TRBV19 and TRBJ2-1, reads DGGITQSPKYLFRKEGQNVTLSCEQNLNHDAMYWYRQDPGQGLRLIYYSQIVNDFQKGDIAEGYSVSREKKESFPLTVTSAQKNPTAFYLCASSVQWSSYNEQFFGPGTRLTVL.

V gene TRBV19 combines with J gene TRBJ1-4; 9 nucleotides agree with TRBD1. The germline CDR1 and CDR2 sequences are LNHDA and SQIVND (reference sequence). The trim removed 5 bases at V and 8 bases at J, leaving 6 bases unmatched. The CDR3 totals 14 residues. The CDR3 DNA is TGTGCCAGTAGTCCAGGGACAGGGAGAGAAAAACTGTTTTTT. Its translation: CASSPGTGREKLFF.

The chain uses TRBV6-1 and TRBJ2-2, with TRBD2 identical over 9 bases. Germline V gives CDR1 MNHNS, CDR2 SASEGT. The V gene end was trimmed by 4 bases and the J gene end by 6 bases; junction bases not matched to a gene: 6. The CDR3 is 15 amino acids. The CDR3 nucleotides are TGTGCCAGCAGTGTCTTTAGCGGGAGCTCCGGGGAGCTGTTTTTT. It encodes CASSVFSGSSGELFF.

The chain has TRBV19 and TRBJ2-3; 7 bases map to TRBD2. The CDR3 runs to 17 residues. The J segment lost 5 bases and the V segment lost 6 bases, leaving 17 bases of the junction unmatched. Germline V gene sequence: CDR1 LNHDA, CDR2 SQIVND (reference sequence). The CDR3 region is CASRGPKGREVGDTQYF. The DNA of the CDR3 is TGTGCCAGTAGAGGCCCTAAGGGGAGGGAGGTTGGAGATACGCAGTATTTT.

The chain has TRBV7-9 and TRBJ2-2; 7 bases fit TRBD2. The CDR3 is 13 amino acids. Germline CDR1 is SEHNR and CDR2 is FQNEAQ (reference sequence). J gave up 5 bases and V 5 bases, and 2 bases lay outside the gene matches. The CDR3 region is CASSGRGTGELFF. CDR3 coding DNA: TGTGCCAGCAGCGGGCGGGGGACCGGGGAGCTGTTTTTT.

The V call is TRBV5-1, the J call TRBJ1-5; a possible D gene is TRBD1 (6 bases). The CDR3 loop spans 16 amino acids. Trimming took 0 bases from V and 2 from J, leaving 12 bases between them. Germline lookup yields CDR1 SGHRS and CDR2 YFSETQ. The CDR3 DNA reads TGCGCCAGCAGCTTGGATGTCAGGGGCGGCAATCAGCCCCAGCATTTT. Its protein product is CASSLDVRGGNQPQHF.

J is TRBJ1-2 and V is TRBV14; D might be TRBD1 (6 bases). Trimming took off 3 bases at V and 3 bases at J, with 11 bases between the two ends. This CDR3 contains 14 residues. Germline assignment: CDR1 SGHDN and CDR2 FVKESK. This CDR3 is CASSHRTEDYGYTF. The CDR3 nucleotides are TGTGCCAGCAGCCACCGGACAGAGGACTATGGCTACACCTTC.

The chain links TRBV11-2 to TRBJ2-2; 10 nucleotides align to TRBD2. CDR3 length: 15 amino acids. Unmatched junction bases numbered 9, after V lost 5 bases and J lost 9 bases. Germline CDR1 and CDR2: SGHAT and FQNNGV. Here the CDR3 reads CASSPGPSGGRELFF. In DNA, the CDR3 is TGTGCCAGCAGCCCCGGCCCTAGCGGGGGCAGGGAGCTGTTTTTT.

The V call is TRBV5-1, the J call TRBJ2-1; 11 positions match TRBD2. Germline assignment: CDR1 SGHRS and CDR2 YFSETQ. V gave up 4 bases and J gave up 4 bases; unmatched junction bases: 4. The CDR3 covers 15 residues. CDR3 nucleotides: TGCGCCAGCAGCATGACTAGCGGGAATTACAATGAGCAGTTCTTC. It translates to CASSMTSGNYNEQFF.

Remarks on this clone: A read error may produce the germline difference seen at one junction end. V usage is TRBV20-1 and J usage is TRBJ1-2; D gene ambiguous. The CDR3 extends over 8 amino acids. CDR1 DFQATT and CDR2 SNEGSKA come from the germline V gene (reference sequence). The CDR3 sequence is CSATRRHF. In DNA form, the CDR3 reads TGCAGTGCCACCCGGCGTCACTTC.

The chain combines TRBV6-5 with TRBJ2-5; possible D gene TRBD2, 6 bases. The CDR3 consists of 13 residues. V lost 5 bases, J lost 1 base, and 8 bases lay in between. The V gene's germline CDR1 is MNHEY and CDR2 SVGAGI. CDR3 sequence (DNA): TGTGCCAGCAGTGCGGGATTCCAAGAGACCCAGTACTTC. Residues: CASSAGFQETQYF.

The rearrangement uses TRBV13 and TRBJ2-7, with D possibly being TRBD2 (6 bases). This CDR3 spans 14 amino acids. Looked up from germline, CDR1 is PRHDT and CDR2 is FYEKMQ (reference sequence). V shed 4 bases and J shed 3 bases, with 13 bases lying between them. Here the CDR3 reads CASSSSGLFYEQYF. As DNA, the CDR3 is TGTGCCAGCAGCTCCTCGGGACTCTTCTACGAGCAGTACTTC. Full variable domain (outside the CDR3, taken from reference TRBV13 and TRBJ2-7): AAGVIQSPRHLIKEKRETATLKCYPIPRHDTVYWYQQGPGQDPQFLISFYEKMQSDKGSIPDRFSAQQFSDYHSELNMSSLELGDSALYFCASSSSGLFYEQYFGPGTRLTVT.

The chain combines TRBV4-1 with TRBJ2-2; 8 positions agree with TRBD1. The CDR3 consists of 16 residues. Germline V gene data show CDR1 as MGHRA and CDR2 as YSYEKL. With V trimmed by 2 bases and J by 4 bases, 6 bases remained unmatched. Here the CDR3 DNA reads TGCGCCAGCAGCCAATTTTCAGGGGGCTTCACCGGGGAGCTGTTTTTT. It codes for CASSQFSGGFTGELFF.

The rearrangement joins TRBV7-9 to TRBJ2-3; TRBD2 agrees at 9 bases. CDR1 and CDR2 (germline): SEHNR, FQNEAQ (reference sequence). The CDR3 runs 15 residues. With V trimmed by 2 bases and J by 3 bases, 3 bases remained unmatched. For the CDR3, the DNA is TGTGCCAGCAGCTTAACCAGCGGGGGGACAGATACGCAGTATTTT. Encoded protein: CASSLTSGGTDTQYF.

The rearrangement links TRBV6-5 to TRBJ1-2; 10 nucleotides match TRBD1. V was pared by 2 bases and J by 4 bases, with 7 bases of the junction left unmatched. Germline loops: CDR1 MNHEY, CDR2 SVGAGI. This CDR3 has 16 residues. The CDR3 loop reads CASSYATGGRFYGYTF. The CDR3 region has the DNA TGTGCCAGCAGTTACGCGACAGGGGGCCGGTTCTATGGCTACACCTTC.

CDR3 sequence: CASRPGAGELDEQFF. As DNA, the CDR3 is TGTGCCAGCCGTCCTGGAGCGGGGGAGCTGGATGAGCAGTTCTTC. J is TRBJ2-1 and V is TRBV14; 8 positions match TRBD2. CDR1 SGHDN and CDR2 FVKESK come from the germline V gene. The CDR3 loop spans 15 amino acids. With V trimmed by 8 bases and J by 8 bases, 14 bases remained unmatched.

CDR3 sequence (DNA): TGTGCCAGCAGTTCCCCCCACACCTATGGCTACACCTTC. Translating gives CASSSPHTYGYTF. This rearrangement joins TRBV27 to TRBJ1-2; D is undetermined. The V gene lost 4 bases and the J gene lost 4 bases, with 10 bases spanning the gap. The CDR3 sequence is 13 residues long. Germline CDR1 MNHEY, CDR2 SMNVEV (reference sequence).

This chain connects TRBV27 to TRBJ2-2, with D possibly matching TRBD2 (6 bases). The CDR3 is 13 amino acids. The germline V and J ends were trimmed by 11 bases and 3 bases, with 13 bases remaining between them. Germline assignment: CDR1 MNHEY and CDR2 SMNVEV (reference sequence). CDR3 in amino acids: CAAGGTDTGELFF. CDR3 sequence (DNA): TGTGCCGCTGGCGGGACCGACACCGGGGAGCTGTTTTTT.

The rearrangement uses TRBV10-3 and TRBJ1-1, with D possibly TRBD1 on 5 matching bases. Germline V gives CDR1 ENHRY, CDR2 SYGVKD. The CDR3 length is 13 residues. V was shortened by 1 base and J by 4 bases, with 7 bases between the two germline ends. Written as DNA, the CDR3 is TGTGCCATCAGTGAGTGGCAGGGCACTGAAGCTTTCTTT. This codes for CAISEWQGTEAFF.

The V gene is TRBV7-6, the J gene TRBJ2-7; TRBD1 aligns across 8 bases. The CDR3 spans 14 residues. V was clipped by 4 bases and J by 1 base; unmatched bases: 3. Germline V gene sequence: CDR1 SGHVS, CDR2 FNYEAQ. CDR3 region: CASSSRQGSYEQYF. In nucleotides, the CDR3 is TGTGCCAGCAGCTCCAGACAGGGGTCCTACGAGCAGTACTTC.

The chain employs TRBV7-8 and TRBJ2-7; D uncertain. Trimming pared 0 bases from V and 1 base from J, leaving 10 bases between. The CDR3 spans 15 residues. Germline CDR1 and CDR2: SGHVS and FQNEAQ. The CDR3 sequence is CASSLADLGSYEQYF. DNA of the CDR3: TGTGCCAGCAGCTTAGCGGATCTGGGATCCTACGAGCAGTACTTC.

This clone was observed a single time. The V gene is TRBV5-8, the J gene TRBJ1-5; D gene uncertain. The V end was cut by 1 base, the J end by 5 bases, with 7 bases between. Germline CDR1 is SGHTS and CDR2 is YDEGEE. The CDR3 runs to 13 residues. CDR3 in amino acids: CASSLIGDQPQHF. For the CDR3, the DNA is TGTGCCAGCAGCTTGATCGGAGATCAGCCCCAGCATTTT.

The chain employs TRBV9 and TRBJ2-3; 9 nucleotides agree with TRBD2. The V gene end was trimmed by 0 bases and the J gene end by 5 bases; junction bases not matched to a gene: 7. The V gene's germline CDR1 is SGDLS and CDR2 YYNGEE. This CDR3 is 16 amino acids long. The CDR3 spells CASSVAGAGGRDTQYF. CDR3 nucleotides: TGTGCCAGCAGCGTAGCGGGAGCGGGGGGTAGAGATACGCAGTATTTT.